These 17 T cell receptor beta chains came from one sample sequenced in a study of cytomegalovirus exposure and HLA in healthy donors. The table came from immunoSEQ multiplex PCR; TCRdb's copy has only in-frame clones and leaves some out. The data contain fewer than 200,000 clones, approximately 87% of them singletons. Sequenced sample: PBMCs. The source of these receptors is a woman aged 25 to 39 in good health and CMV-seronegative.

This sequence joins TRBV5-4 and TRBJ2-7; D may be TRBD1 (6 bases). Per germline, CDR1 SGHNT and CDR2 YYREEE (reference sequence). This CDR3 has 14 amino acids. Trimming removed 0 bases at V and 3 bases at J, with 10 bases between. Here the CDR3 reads CASSLGTGFYEQYF. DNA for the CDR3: TGTGCCAGCAGCTTGGGAACAGGGTTCTACGAGCAGTACTTC.

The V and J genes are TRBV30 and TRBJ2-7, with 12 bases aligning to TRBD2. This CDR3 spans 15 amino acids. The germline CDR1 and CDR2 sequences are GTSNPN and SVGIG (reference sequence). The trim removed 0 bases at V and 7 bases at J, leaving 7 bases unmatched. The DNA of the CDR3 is TGTGCCTGGAGTGTACGACTAGCGGGGGTTAGTGAGCAGTACTTC. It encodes CAWSVRLAGVSEQYF.

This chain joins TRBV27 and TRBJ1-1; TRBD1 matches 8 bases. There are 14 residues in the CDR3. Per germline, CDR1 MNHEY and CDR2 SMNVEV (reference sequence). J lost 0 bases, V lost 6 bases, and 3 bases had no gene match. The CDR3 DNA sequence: TGTGCCAGCAGGAGACAGGGGTTGAACACTGAAGCTTTCTTT. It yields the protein CASRRQGLNTEAFF.

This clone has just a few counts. In nucleotides, the CDR3 is TGTGCCAGCAGGCAGAGGTCAGGGAGGGAGACCCAGTACTTC. Protein sequence: CASRQRSGRETQYF. V is TRBV5-6 and J is TRBJ2-5; D is possibly TRBD2 (6 bases). The CDR3 loop spans 14 amino acids. Trimming stripped 5 bases from V and 5 bases from J, with 16 bases between. CDR1 is SGHDT and CDR2 is YYEEEE in the germline V gene. Together with reference TRBV5-6 and TRBJ2-5, the CDR3 gives the full variable domain: DAGVTQSPTHLIKTRGQQVTLRCSPKSGHDTVSWYQQALGQGPQFIFQYYEEEERQRGNFPDRFSGHQFPNYSSELNVNALLLGDSALYLCASRQRSGRETQYFGPGTRLLVL.

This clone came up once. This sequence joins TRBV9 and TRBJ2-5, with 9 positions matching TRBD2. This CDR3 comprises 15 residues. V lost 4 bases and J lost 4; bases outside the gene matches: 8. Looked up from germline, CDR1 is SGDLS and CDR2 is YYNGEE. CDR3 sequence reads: CASSPGAGGRETQYF. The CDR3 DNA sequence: TGTGCCAGCAGCCCTGGGGCGGGGGGGCGAGAGACCCAGTACTTC.

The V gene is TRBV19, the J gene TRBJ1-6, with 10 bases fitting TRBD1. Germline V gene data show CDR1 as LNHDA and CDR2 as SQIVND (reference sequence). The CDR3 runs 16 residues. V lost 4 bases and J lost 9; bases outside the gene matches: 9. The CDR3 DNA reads TGTGCCAGTAGTACGGGGACAGGGGACACCCGTTCACCCCTCCACTTT. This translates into CASSTGTGDTRSPLHF.

The CDR3 region is CSVESGPPGTEAFF. The CDR3 DNA sequence: TGCAGCGTTGAATCCGGTCCGCCGGGCACTGAAGCTTTCTTT. The rearrangement uses TRBV29-1 and TRBJ1-1, with D unclear. The CDR3 is 14 amino acids. V lost 2 bases to trimming and J lost 4 bases, with 14 bases between them. From germline, CDR1 is SQVTM and CDR2 ANQGSEA.

The CDR3 region has the DNA TGTGCCAGCAGCGGCGGGGCAGATACGCAGTATTTT. It specifies CASSGGADTQYF. The chain employs TRBV6-6 and TRBJ2-3, with D possibly TRBD2 on 6 matching bases. Germline CDR1 reads MNHNY; CDR2 reads SVGAGI (reference sequence). The CDR3 totals 12 residues. V lost 6 bases, J lost 4 bases, and 8 bases lay in between.

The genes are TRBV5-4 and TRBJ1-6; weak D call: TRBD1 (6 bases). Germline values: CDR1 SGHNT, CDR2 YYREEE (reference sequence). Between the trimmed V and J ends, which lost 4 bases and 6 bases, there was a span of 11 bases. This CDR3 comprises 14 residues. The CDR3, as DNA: TGTGCCAGCAGCCGGACAGTGGGTAATTCACCCCTCCACTTT. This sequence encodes CASSRTVGNSPLHF. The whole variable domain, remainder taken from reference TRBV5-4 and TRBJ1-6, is ETGVTQSPTHLIKTRGQQVTLRCSSQSGHNTVSWYQQALGQGPQFIFQYYREEENGRGNFPPRFSGLQFPNYSSELNVNALELDDSALYLCASSRTVGNSPLHFGNGTRLTVT.

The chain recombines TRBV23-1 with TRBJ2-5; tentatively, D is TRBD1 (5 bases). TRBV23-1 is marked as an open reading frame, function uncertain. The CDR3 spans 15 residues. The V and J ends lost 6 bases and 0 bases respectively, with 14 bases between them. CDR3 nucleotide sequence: TGCGCCAGCAGGAAGACAGAAAAAGACCAAGAGACCCAGTACTTC. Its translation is CASRKTEKDQETQYF.

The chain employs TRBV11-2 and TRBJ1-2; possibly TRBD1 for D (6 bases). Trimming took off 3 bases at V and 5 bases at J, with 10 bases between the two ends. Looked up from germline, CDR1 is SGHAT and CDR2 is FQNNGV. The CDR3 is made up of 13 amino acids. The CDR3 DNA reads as TGTGCCAGCAGCTTTCAGGACAGTTATGGCTACACCTTC. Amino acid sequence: CASSFQDSYGYTF. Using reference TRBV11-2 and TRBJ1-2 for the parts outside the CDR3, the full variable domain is EAGVAQSPRYKIIEKRQSVAFWCNPISGHATLYWYQQILGQGPKLLIQFQNNGVVDDSQLPKDRFSAERLKGVDSTLKIQPAKLEDSAVYLCASSFQDSYGYTFGSGTRLTVV.

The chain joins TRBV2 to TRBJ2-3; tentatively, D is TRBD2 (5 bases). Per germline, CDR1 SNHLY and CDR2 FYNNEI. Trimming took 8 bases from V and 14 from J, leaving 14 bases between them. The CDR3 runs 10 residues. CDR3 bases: TGTGCCAGCCTGACGGACTCCATGTATTTT. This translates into CASLTDSMYF.

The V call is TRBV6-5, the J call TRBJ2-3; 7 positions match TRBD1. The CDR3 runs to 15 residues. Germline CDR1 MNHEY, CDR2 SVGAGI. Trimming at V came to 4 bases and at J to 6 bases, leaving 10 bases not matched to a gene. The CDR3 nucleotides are TGTGCCAGCAGTTTAATAAGGGGGCAGACTGATACGCAGTATTTT. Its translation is CASSLIRGQTDTQYF.

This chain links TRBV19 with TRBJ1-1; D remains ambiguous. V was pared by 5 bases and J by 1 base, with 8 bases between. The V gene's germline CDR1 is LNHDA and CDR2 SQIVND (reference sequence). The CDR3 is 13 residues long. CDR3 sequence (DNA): TGTGCCAGTAGTCACACTAGGAACACTGAAGCTTTCTTT. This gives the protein CASSHTRNTEAFF. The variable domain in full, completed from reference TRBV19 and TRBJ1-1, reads DGGITQSPKYLFRKEGQNVTLSCEQNLNHDAMYWYRQDPGQGLRLIYYSQIVNDFQKGDIAEGYSVSREKKESFPLTVTSAQKNPTAFYLCASSHTRNTEAFFGQGTRLTVV.

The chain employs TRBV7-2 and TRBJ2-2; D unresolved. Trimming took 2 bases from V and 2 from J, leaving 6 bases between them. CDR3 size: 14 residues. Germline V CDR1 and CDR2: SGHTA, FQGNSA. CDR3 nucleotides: TGTGCCAGCAGCTTATCGTATAACACCGGGGAGCTGTTTTTT. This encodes CASSLSYNTGELFF.

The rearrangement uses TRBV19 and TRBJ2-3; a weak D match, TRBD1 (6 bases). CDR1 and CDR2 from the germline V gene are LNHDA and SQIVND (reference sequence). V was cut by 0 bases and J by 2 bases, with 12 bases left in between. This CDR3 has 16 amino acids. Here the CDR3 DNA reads TGTGCCAGTAGTATAGAACGGACAGCCTACACAGATACGCAGTATTTT. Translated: CASSIERTAYTDTQYF.

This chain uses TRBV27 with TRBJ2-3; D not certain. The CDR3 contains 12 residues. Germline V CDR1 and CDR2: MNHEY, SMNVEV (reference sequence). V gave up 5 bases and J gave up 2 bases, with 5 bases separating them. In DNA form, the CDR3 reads TGTGCCAGCAGTACCTACACAGATACGCAGTATTTT. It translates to CASSTYTDTQYF.